This T cell receptor beta chain was sequenced in a study of blood T cell repertoires in COVID-19. Whole-study context: Sources were T cells, B-cell-depleted T cells, or PBMCs; the material itself was cDNA or gDNA.

TCRdb's table, derived via immunoSEQ multiplex PCR, lists solely in-frame clones and lacks some. The data show about 210,000 clones, 80% to 90% seen once. The CDR3 totals 15 residues. Germline CDR1 and CDR2: SGHDN and FVKESK. V gave up 1 base and J gave up 10 bases, with 18 bases separating them. The sample holds a few counts of this clone. This clonotype was obtained from a woman in her forties or fifties with active or convalescent COVID-19. The V and J genes are TRBV14 and TRBJ2-3; D is ambiguous. The sequenced sample was peripheral blood. The CDR3 sequence: CASSQVAVIGGSQYF. In DNA form, the CDR3 reads TGTGCCAGCAGCCAAGTGGCAGTAATTGGTGGCTCGCAGTATTTT.